This TCR beta chain appears in the sequencing data of a study of shared clonotypes between healthy human individuals. Whole-study context: Three plates were used per donor for CD4 naive, three for CD4 memory, two for CD8 naive and one for CD8 memory.

Germline values: CDR1 SGHTA, CDR2 FQGNSA. The CDR3 sequence is 15 residues long. The trim removed 5 bases at V and 8 bases at J, leaving 10 bases unmatched. Regarding this clone: Antigen unknown.

Notes on the study in general: As a rule, naive subsets had a larger estimated richness than memory subsets.

The assay was immunoSEQ multiplex PCR, and TCRdb's table has in-frame clones only and misses some. Here the sample spans 1.4 million to 1.5 million clones, more than 95% being singletons. Donors were healthy HIV-negative adults without recently reported acute infections or vaccinations. This clonotype was obtained from a young man in good health. The chain has TRBV7-2 and TRBJ2-1; 9 bases are shared with TRBD1. Sequencing was carried out using naive CD4+ T cells sorted from blood. This sample's subset: CD45RA+ positively selected. As DNA, the CDR3 is TGTGCCAGCAGCGAGGGACAGGGTCGAATCGATGAGCAGTTCTTC. Its protein is CASSEGQGRIDEQFF.